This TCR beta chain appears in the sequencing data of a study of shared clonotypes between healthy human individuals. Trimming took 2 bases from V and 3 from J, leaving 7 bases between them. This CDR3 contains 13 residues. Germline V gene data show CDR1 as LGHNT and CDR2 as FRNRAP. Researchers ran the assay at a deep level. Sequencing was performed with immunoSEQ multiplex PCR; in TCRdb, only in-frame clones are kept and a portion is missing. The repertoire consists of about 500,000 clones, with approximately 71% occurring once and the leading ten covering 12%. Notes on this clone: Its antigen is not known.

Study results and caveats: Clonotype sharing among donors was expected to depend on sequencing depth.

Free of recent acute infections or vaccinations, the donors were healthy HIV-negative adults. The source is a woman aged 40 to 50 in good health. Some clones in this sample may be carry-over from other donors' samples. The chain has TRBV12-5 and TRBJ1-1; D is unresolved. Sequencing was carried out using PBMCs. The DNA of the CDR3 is TGTGCTAGTGGTTTGAGGAGTGACACTGAAGCTTTCTTT. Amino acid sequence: CASGLRSDTEAFF.